This T cell receptor beta chain was sequenced for a study of CD8 T cells in ankylosing spondylitis. Study results and limitations: A TCR beta motif made of fewer than ten highly homologous variants seemed typical of ankylosing spondylitis blood.

This clonotype was seen ten or more times. The antigen remains unidentified. This CDR3 contains 15 residues. Germline V gene data show CDR1 as SGHRS and CDR2 as YFSETQ. Trimming shortened V by 2 bases and J by 5 bases, and 15 bases separated the two germline ends. TCRdb used MiXCR to reprocess the 5' RACE reads, holding one entry per CDR3 protein. The sample contains hundreds of thousands of distinct CDR3 sequences, about an eighth of which appear only once. V and J are TRBV5-1 and TRBJ2-3; D may be TRBD2 (5 bases). The sequence was collected from a male donor with ankylosing spondylitis. Material for sequencing was blood, either unsorted or a sorted T cell fraction (not recorded which). CDR3 DNA sequence: TGCGCCAGCAGCTTTGCAGGCACTCGGGGAGATACGCAGTATTTT. It translates to CASSFAGTRGDTQYF.